Listed below are T cell receptor beta chains from one sample, sequenced in a study of T cells in Graves' hyperthyroidism and ophthalmopathy. TCRdb used MiXCR to reprocess the multiplex PCR reads, holding one entry per CDR3 protein. The sample consists of around 600,000 distinct CDR3 sequences, about 14% of them appearing once. The sample taken for sequencing was blood. The receptor source for this set is a woman between 50 and 59 years old with Graves' ophthalmopathy. Each CDR3 is given with its conserved first and last residue. D genes are given only for firm matches. Some rows mark clone size as missing; the rest say once, few, many or name a class of expanded clone.

j_call d_call v_call clone_size cdr3_aa cdr3_nt
TRBJ2-1 NA TRBV5-6 many CASSLLPDRAVTSGEYNEQFF TGTGCCAGCAGCTTGTTGCCGGACAGGGCGGTGACTAGCGGAGAATACAATGAGCAGTTCTTC
TRBJ2-1 NA TRBV4-3 NA CASSSYRASYNEQFF TGCGCCAGCAGCAGCTACAGGGCCTCCTACAATGAGCAGTTCTTC
TRBJ1-1 NA TRBV30 many CAWRIMNTEAFF TGTGCCTGGCGGATCATGAACACTGAAGCTTTCTTT
TRBJ2-1 TRBD2 TRBV27 many CASSTLPPGLGSYNEQFF TGTGCCAGCAGTACCCTACCACCGGGACTAGGGTCCTACAATGAGCAGTTCTTC
TRBJ2-1 TRBD2 TRBV2 NA CASRGNPEPGLAGYSCF TGTGCCAGCAGGGGAAATCCAGAACCGGGACTAGCGGGCTATAGTTGCTTC
TRBJ2-7 NA TRBV16 few CASSQSSESSEQYF TGTGCCAGCAGCCAATCGAGCGAGAGCTCCGAGCAGTACTTC
TRBJ2-7 TRBD1 TRBV20-1 many CSATAGDRVTYEQYF TGCAGTGCTACAGCCGGGGACAGGGTTACCTACGAGCAGTACTTC
TRBJ1-3 NA TRBV27 few CASSLGVPTPGNTIYF TGTGCCAGCAGTTTAGGAGTCCCTACCCCCGGAAACACCATATATTTT
TRBJ2-7 TRBD2 TRBV29-1 NA CSVGTSGYEQYF TGCAGCGTCGGGACTAGCGGCTACGAGCAGTACTTC
TRBJ1-2 NA TRBV2 many CASIQAGYTF TGTGCCAGTATACAGGCGGGCTACACCTTC
TRBJ2-7 TRBD2 TRBV5-1 many CASSLDLAGGPLDEQYF TGCGCCAGCAGCTTGGACCTAGCGGGAGGGCCCTTGGACGAGCAGTACTTC
TRBJ2-2 NA TRBV19 few CASKTGGFETGELFF TGTGCCAGTAAGACGGGGGGCTTCGAGACCGGGGAGCTGTTTTTT
TRBJ2-3 NA TRBV6-1 NA CASRDGKTSTDTQYF TGTGCCAGCAGAGACGGGAAAACTAGCACAGATACGCAGTATTTT
TRBJ2-1 NA TRBV19 few CASSILRSAQYNEQFF TGTGCCAGTAGTATCCTTCGCTCCGCCCAATACAATGAGCAGTTCTTC
TRBJ2-1 TRBD2 TRBV10-3 few CAIRLALFYDEQFF TGTGCCATCCGACTAGCTTTGTTTTACGATGAGCAGTTCTTC
TRBJ2-2 NA TRBV19 NA CASRPRWGAEGEGELFF TGTGCCAGTAGACCTAGATGGGGAGCGGAAGGGGAAGGGGAGCTGTTTTTT